This T cell receptor beta chain was sequenced during a study of OX40 agonist ivuxolimab in advanced cancers. This table comes from immunoSEQ multiplex PCR, and its TCRdb copy is limited to in-frame clones, with some not included. Of about 40,000 clones detected, approximately 86% appear once; the ten largest clones hold around 2.4%. This CDR3 comprises 14 residues. From germline, CDR1 is SGHTA and CDR2 FQGNSA. V was trimmed by 3 bases and J by 0 bases, leaving 8 bases between them. Sequences were derived from CD4+ or CD8+ T cells sorted from blood, sampled in a trial of the OX40 agonist ivuxolimab. The chain recombines TRBV7-2 with TRBJ1-2; no clear D gene. This clonotype originated in an adult with an advanced solid tumor such as melanoma, head and neck, liver or kidney cancer. As DNA, the CDR3 is TGTGCCAGCAGCTTCGGTCCGGCTAACTATGGCTACACCTTC. Encoded protein: CASSFGPANYGYTF.